This TCR beta chain was identified in a study of blood T cell repertoires in COVID-19 (dated by TCRdb to the early 2020s). Study-level background: Collaborator samples came from the United States, Italy and Spain and covered acute and convalescent phases of COVID-19. Samples came from the ongoing ImmuneRACE study (first 160 participants) plus 1,254 subjects from 6 global collaborators. Deeply sampled blood TCRbeta repertoires from subjects exposed to, actively infected with, or recovered from COVID-19 were included in the dataset. The prospective study material was composed of cDNA or gDNA derived from T cells, B-cell-depleted T cells, or PBMCs. Sample metadata almost always included a de-identified subject ID, COVID-19 status, age in years and sex. A freely available public database, intended as a resource for researchers studying the immune response to SARS-CoV-2, is where the repertoires were released. Where available, HLA class I and class II types were obtained from metadata supplied by the sample provider rather than from assay-based typing.

The CDR3 runs 16 residues from the cysteine to the phenylalanine. Only the CDR3 portion is preserved as DNA: 48 bases, with reading frame beginning at the first base. The junction carries 23 bases between V and J, which are trimmed by 7 bases and 8 bases respectively. Taken from the germline V gene, the CDR1 and CDR2 loops are MDHEN and SYDVKM. On the study overall, not on this receptor specifically: How much clinical and demographic metadata was included differed by source and by participant, and the metadata was provided uncurated.

TCRbeta CDR3 regions were amplified from genomic DNA using the immunoSEQ Assay, a bias-controlled multiplex PCR. As for the authors' bioinformatics: Nucleated cell counts per sample were estimated from amplification of reference gene primers within the assay. To quantify the absolute abundance of each unique TCRbeta CDR3 rearrangement, sequence reads were collapsed and filtered. For each sample, productive Simpson clonality was calculated by taking the square root of Simpson's diversity index across productive rearrangements. TCRdb limited this immuneACCESS table to in-frame rearrangements with V and J called. A share of clones is missing; checked studies link under half to unresolved V genes, and the rest is unexplained. V and J calls and clone size follow that table, whereas D and trimming were derived from the DNA. The sample has some 99,000 clones on record, around 80% of them singletons. The ten largest make up under 8% of the sample.

Notes on this clone: The antigen this receptor binds is unknown. Per-nucleotide qualities are absent, and no much larger clonotype sits a single base away.

Whole blood was collected in K2EDTA tubes by collaborating institutions according to the institutions' own protocols. Collaborator samples were shipped for TCRbeta analysis as frozen whole blood, isolated PBMCs, or DNA extracted from either sample type. The sequenced material came from peripheral blood. This receptor chain uses TRBV28 and TRBJ1-4; no confident D gene assignment can be made. This TCR came from a woman older than 75 with active or convalescent COVID-19. The CDR3 loop reads CASKTPGGRSGEKLFF. The DNA sequence reads TGTGCCAGCAAAACGCCGGGAGGGAGGTCAGGAGAAAAACTGTTTTTT.